One and the same sample provided the 26 T cell receptor beta chains below, sequenced in a study of patients and donors after allogeneic stem cell transplantation. TCRdb called the RT-PCR reads again in MiXCR, with one record for every CDR3 protein. Among about 960,000 distinct CDR3 sequences listed, roughly 17% were seen once. Sequenced material: blood, either unsorted or a sorted T cell fraction (not recorded which). The source of these receptors is a human donor who was either an allogeneic HSCT recipient or a stem cell or donor lymphocyte infusion donor (not recorded which). It is not recorded whose cells these are; they may come from a transplant donor.

This clonotype has more than one count but fewer than ten. The chain combines TRBV6-5 with TRBJ2-2, with D perhaps TRBD2 (6 bases). The V and J ends lost 2 bases and 2 bases respectively, with 12 bases between them. The CDR3 sequence is 16 residues long. CDR1 is MNHEY and CDR2 is SVGAGI in the germline V gene. In DNA, the CDR3 is TGTGCCAGCAGTTACCGGCGGGAATCCAACACCGGGGAGCTGTTTTTT. Its translation is CASSYRRESNTGELFF.

This clonotype was seen only a few times. The chain has TRBV20-1 and TRBJ1-2; 7 positions match TRBD1. The germline V gene encodes CDR1 DFQATT and CDR2 SNEGSKA (reference sequence). The CDR3 is 13 amino acids. The V and J ends lost 5 bases and 4 bases, in that order; junction bases with no gene match: 7. The CDR3 protein is CSALWQGGYGYTF. Here the CDR3 DNA reads TGCAGTGCTCTTTGGCAGGGGGGCTATGGCTACACCTTC.

This clonotype was counted only a few times. The chain couples TRBV20-1 to TRBJ2-7, with 12 bases matching TRBD2. J was trimmed by 2 bases and V by 4 bases; bases with no gene match: 6. The CDR3 length is 15 residues. Per the germline V gene, CDR1 is DFQATT and CDR2 is SNEGSKA (reference sequence). DNA of the CDR3: TGCAGTGCTACGACTAGCGGGAGAGGGGCCTACGAGCAGTACTTC. Translating it yields CSATTSGRGAYEQYF.

The chain employs TRBV7-9 and TRBJ2-3; TRBD1 aligns across 8 bases. After removal of 5 bases from V and 2 bases from J, the junction contained 9 bases not matched to a gene. The CDR3 is 16 residues long. Germline CDR1 is SEHNR and CDR2 is FQNEAQ (reference sequence). CDR3 in amino acids: CASSPLGQGVTDTQYF. CDR3 DNA sequence: TGTGCCAGCAGCCCACTAGGACAGGGAGTCACAGATACGCAGTATTTT.

This clonotype was picked up a small number of times. The J gene is TRBJ2-1, the V gene TRBV4-2; 9 bases map to TRBD2. The CDR3 has 16 amino acids. V gave up 1 base and J gave up 7 bases; unmatched junction bases: 8. Germline CDR1 reads LGHNA; CDR2 reads YNFKEQ. The chain's CDR3 is CASSQVRGGAWNEQFF. The DNA of the CDR3 is TGTGCCAGCAGCCAAGTCCGCGGGGGGGCCTGGAATGAGCAGTTCTTC.

This clonotype occurred a few times. J is TRBJ2-1 and V is TRBV11-1, with a possible D match to TRBD2 (6 bases). V was clipped by 8 bases and J by 6 bases, with 29 bases between them. The CDR3 totals 18 residues. Germline-derived CDR1 and CDR2 are SGHAT and FQDESV (reference sequence). CDR3 bases: TGTGCCAGCGGGGGTCGGGAGTCTAGCCGGGGCATACTCAATGAGCAGTTCTTC. This sequence encodes CASGGRESSRGILNEQFF. The full variable domain, in which reference TRBV11-1 and TRBJ2-1 provide the parts outside the CDR3, is EAEVAQSPRYKITEKSQAVAFWCDPISGHATLYWYRQILGQGPELLVQFQDESVVDDSQLPKDRFSAERLKGVDSTLKIQPAELGDSAMYLCASGGRESSRGILNEQFFGPGTRLTVL.

The chain links TRBV25-1 to TRBJ1-5, with D maybe TRBD1 (5 bases). The CDR3 length is 13 residues. The germline gives CDR1 MGHDK, CDR2 SYGVNS. V lost 10 bases to trimming and J lost 2 bases, with 12 bases between them. The CDR3 nucleotides are TGTGCCACCGGTGGGGCGGGCAATCAGCCCCAGCATTTT. This translates into CATGGAGNQPQHF.

This clonotype came up a few times. DNA of the CDR3: TGCAGCGCCGAACACAGGGGCTCCGGGGAGCTGTTTTTT. This sequence encodes CSAEHRGSGELFF. This chain uses TRBV29-1 with TRBJ2-2, with TRBD1 matching 7 bases. Germline loops: CDR1 SQVTM, CDR2 ANQGSEA. The CDR3 length is 13 residues. Germline trimming cut 7 bases from V and 6 bases from J; bases unmatched to any gene: 8.

The CDR3 DNA follows: TGCAGTGCTAGCGACAGGGTCAACTCCTACGAGCAGTACTTC. Its translation is CSASDRVNSYEQYF. V and J are TRBV20-1 and TRBJ2-7, with 7 bases identical to TRBD1. The J segment lost 0 bases and the V segment lost 3 bases, leaving 5 bases of the junction unmatched. The CDR3 has 14 amino acids. The germline V gene has CDR1 DFQATT and CDR2 SNEGSKA (reference sequence).

This clonotype was picked up a small number of times. The chain links TRBV29-1 to TRBJ2-1, with TRBD2 matching 7 bases. CDR1 and CDR2 (germline): SQVTM, ANQGSEA. The CDR3 totals 14 residues. Losses at the gene ends were 6 bases for V and 4 bases for J; bases not matched to a gene: 9. The CDR3 DNA follows: TGCAGCGTGGTCCTAGCGGAGTTATACAATGAGCAGTTCTTC. It specifies CSVVLAELYNEQFF.

The chain has TRBV23-1 and TRBJ1-4; 10 bases match TRBD1. TRBV23-1 is treated as an ORF (open reading frame) with a function not yet certain. CDR3 size: 14 residues. V shed 7 bases, J shed 7 bases, and the junction held 6 bases outside the gene matches. CDR3: CASKNRDRGEKLFF. The CDR3 bases are TGCGCCAGCAAGAACCGGGACAGGGGTGAAAAACTGTTTTTT.

This chain joins TRBV30 and TRBJ1-1; D is uncertain. Germline V lookup: CDR1 GTSNPN, CDR2 SVGIG (reference sequence). The CDR3 is made up of 15 amino acids. Trimming took 0 bases from V and 3 from J, leaving 14 bases between them. CDR3 sequence: CAWSVWATGDTEAFF. The CDR3 DNA follows: TGTGCCTGGAGTGTATGGGCCACTGGGGACACTGAAGCTTTCTTT.

In this sample, this clonotype turned up a few times. The CDR3 region is CASSLSRTRSSNEQFF. CDR3 nucleotides: TGTGCCAGCAGCTTAAGTAGGACTAGAAGTTCGAATGAGCAGTTCTTC. The chain has TRBV7-8 and TRBJ2-1, with 7 bases fitting TRBD2. The CDR3 has 16 amino acids. Germline V gives CDR1 SGHVS, CDR2 FQNEAQ. V lost 2 bases and J lost 7; bases outside the gene matches: 11. Looking up the rest from reference TRBV7-8 and TRBJ2-1 gives the full variable domain: GAGVSQSPRYKVAKRGQDVALRCDPISGHVSLFWYQQALGQGPEFLTYFQNEAQLDKSGLPSDRFFAERPEGSVSTLKIQRTQQEDSAVYLCASSLSRTRSSNEQFFGPGTRLTVL.

The V and J genes are TRBV7-3 and TRBJ2-3; 14 positions match TRBD2. CDR1 SGHTA and CDR2 FQGTGA come from the germline V gene. The CDR3 is 19 residues long. Unmatched junction bases numbered 14, after V lost 5 bases and J lost 4 bases. The CDR3 loop reads CASSARTSGRPAQPDTQYF. Here the CDR3 DNA reads TGTGCCAGCAGCGCAAGGACTAGCGGGAGGCCCGCCCAGCCAGATACGCAGTATTTT.

The chain has TRBV6-1 and TRBJ2-7; D possibly uses TRBD1 or TRBD2 (5 bases each). Germline lookup yields CDR1 MNHNS and CDR2 SASEGT. Trimming pared 8 bases from V and 4 bases from J, leaving 15 bases between. The CDR3 has 13 amino acids. The CDR3 loop is CASGRQGVYEQYF. In DNA form, the CDR3 reads TGTGCCAGCGGTCGGCAGGGAGTTTACGAGCAGTACTTC.

In this sample, this clonotype turned up a few times. CDR3 nucleotides: TGTGCCAGTAGAGACCTCCGAGCTGCTCAAGAGACCCAGTACTTC. Translating it yields CASRDLRAAQETQYF. V is TRBV19 and J is TRBJ2-5; D remains ambiguous. CDR1 is LNHDA and CDR2 is SQIVND in the germline V gene (reference sequence). Trimming removed 6 bases at V and 2 bases at J, with 16 bases between. The length of the CDR3 is 15 residues.

This CDR3 is CASSGRRGTDEKLFF. CDR3 coding DNA: TGTGCCAGCAGTGGCCGAAGAGGGACTGATGAAAAACTGTTTTTT. This chain connects TRBV25-1 to TRBJ1-4, with a tentative D call TRBD1 (5 bases). Between the trimmed V and J ends, which lost 4 bases and 6 bases, there was a span of 15 bases. Germline V CDR1 and CDR2: MGHDK, SYGVNS. The CDR3 length is 15 residues.

This clonotype was picked up many times. The chain joins TRBV20-1 to TRBJ1-2; D might be TRBD1 (6 bases). CDR3 length: 12 amino acids. V lost 2 bases and J lost 3, with 7 bases in between. Germline V gene lookup returns CDR1 DFQATT and CDR2 SNEGSKA (reference sequence). CDR3 coding DNA: TGCAGTGCTAGAAACAGGGACTATGGCTACACCTTC. Protein sequence: CSARNRDYGYTF.

This clonotype has a handful of counts. V gene TRBV5-1 combines with J gene TRBJ2-3; the D gene could be TRBD1 or TRBD2 (5 bases each). Germline V lookup: CDR1 SGHRS, CDR2 YFSETQ. With 3 bases removed from V and 0 bases from J, the gap between germline ends came to 8 bases. There are 14 residues in the CDR3. The CDR3 DNA is TGCGCCAGCAGCTCCGAGGGGAGCACAGATACGCAGTATTTT. Its protein product is CASSSEGSTDTQYF.

The gene calls are TRBV4-1 and TRBJ2-2, with a weak D call TRBD2 (6 bases). The V gene's germline CDR1 is MGHRA and CDR2 YSYEKL. The V end was cut by 10 bases, the J end by 2 bases, with 11 bases between. The CDR3 is 13 residues long. In DNA, the CDR3 is TGCGCCACCGGACTAACAAACACCGGGGAGCTGTTTTTT. It encodes CATGLTNTGELFF.

This clonotype was counted at least ten times. This rearrangement joins TRBV7-2 to TRBJ1-1; D not resolved. The CDR3 contains 14 residues. The germline V gene has CDR1 SGHTA and CDR2 FQGNSA. V was shortened by 2 bases and J by 1 base, with 8 bases between the two germline ends. This CDR3 is CASSLRAENTEAFF. The CDR3 coding sequence is TGTGCCAGCAGCTTAAGGGCCGAGAACACTGAAGCTTTCTTT.

This clonotype showed up just a few times. V gene TRBV21-1 combines with J gene TRBJ2-1; the table names TRBD2, a call not compared with the DNA. TRBV21-1 is annotated as a pseudogene. This CDR3 is built from 16 residues. The CDR3 region has the DNA TGTGCCAGCAGCATACAGTCCTCTAGCTCCTACAATGAGCAGTTCTTC. It translates to CASSIQSSSSYNEQFF.

This clonotype was detected a few times. J is TRBJ2-5 and V is TRBV7-9, with 7 bases lining up with TRBD2. The CDR3 spans 17 residues. Germline lookup yields CDR1 SEHNR and CDR2 FQNEAQ (reference sequence). V shed 2 bases, J shed 5 bases, and the junction held 14 bases outside the gene matches. CDR3 DNA: TGTGCCAGCAGCTTAACAGGCCGAACTAGCGTGGGGGAGACCCAGTACTTC. This translates into CASSLTGRTSVGETQYF.

This clonotype was detected only a few times. J is TRBJ2-1 and V is TRBV5-6; D is unclear. The CDR3 has 12 residues. Germline CDR1 SGHDT, CDR2 YYEEEE. Trimming removed 4 bases at V and 8 bases at J, with 10 bases between. The CDR3 DNA is TGTGCCAGCAGCCAGACCCGGGATGAGCAGTTCTTC. Amino acids: CASSQTRDEQFF.

The J gene is TRBJ2-3, the V gene TRBV20-1; TRBD1 matches at 8 bases. Germline V lookup: CDR1 DFQATT, CDR2 SNEGSKA (reference sequence). Trimming removed 5 bases from V and 5 bases from J; junction bases left unmatched: 9. The CDR3 is 14 amino acids. The CDR3 bases are TGCAGTGCTTTGGACAGGGTTCTTCAAGATACGCAGTATTTT. Protein sequence: CSALDRVLQDTQYF.

The V call is TRBV15, the J call TRBJ1-2; D uncertain. The germline V gene encodes CDR1 LNHNV and CDR2 YYDKDF (reference sequence). This CDR3 comprises 13 residues. V lost 7 bases and J lost 8, with 17 bases in between. The CDR3 DNA sequence: TGTGCCACCAACCCGGTTGAAGGGATCGGCTACACCTTC. Its protein is CATNPVEGIGYTF.